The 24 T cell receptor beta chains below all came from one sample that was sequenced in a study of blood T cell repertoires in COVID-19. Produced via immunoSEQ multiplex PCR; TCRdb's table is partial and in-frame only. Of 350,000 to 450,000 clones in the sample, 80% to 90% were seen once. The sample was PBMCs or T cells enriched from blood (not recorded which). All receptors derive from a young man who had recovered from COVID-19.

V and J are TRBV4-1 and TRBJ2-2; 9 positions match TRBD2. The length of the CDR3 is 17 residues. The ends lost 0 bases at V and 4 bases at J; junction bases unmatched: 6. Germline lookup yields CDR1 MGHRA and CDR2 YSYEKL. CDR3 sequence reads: CASSQEVGGRATGELFF. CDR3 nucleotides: TGCGCCAGCAGCCAAGAGGTCGGCGGGAGGGCCACCGGGGAGCTGTTTTTT.

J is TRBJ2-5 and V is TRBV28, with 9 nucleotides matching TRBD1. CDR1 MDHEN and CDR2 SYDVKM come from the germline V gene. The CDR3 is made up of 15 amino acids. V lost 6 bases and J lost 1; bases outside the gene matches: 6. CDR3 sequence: CASRTGGAGQETQYF. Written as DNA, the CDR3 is TGTGCCAGCAGAACAGGGGGCGCGGGCCAAGAGACCCAGTACTTC.

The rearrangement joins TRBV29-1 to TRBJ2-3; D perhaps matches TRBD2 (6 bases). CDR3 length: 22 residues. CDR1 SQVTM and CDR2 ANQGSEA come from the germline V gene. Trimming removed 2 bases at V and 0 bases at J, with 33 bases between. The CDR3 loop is CSVERPVAKTLSLATSTDTQYF. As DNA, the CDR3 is TGCAGCGTTGAACGGCCGGTAGCCAAAACTCTTTCTCTAGCGACTAGCACAGATACGCAGTATTTT.

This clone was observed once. Here the CDR3 reads CASTADGELFF. The CDR3 DNA reads TGTGCCAGCACGGCGGACGGGGAGCTGTTTTTT. The chain carries TRBV2 and TRBJ2-2; no definite D call. Trimming removed 7 bases from V and 7 bases from J, with 7 bases in between. The CDR3 length is 11 residues. Germline assignment: CDR1 SNHLY and CDR2 FYNNEI. Full variable domain (missing parts from reference TRBV2 and TRBJ2-2): EPEVTQTPSHQVTQMGQEVILRCVPISNHLYFYWYRQILGQKVEFLVSFYNNEISEKSEIFDDQFSVERPDGSNFTLKIRSTKLEDSAMYFCASTADGELFFGEGSRLTVL.

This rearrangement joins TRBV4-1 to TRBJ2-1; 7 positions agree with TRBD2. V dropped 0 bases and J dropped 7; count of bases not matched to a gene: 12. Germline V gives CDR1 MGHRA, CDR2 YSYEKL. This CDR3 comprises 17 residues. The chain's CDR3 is CASSQEPPAGRQNEQFF. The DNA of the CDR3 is TGCGCCAGCAGCCAAGAACCGCCAGCGGGACGGCAGAATGAGCAGTTCTTC.

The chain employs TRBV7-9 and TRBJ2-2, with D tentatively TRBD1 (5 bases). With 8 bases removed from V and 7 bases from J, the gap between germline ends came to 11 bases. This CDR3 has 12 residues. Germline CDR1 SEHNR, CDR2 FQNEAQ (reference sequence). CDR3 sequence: CASLQGGGELFF. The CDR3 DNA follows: TGTGCCAGCCTGCAGGGCGGCGGGGAGCTGTTTTTT.

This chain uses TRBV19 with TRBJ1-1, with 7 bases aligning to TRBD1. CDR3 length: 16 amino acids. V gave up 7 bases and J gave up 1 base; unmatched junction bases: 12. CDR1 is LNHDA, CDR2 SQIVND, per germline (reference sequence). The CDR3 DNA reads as TGTGCCAGTAATCCCTTCATGAGGACAGGGAACACTGAAGCTTTCTTT. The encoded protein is CASNPFMRTGNTEAFF. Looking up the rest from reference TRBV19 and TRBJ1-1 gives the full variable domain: DGGITQSPKYLFRKEGQNVTLSCEQNLNHDAMYWYRQDPGQGLRLIYYSQIVNDFQKGDIAEGYSVSREKKESFPLTVTSAQKNPTAFYLCASNPFMRTGNTEAFFGQGTRLTVV.

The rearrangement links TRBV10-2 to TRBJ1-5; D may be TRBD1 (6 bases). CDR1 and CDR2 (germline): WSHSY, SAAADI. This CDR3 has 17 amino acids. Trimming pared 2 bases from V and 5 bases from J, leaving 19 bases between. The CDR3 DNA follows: TGCGCCAGCAGTGAGCCCCAGGGCAGGGGAAGGGATCAGCCCCAGCATTTT. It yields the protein CASSEPQGRGRDQPQHF.

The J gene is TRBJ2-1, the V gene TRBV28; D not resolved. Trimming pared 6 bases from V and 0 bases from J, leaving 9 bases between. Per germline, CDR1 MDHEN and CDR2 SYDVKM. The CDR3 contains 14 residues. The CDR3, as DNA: TGTGCCAGCAGCTTTGACTCCTCCTACAATGAGCAGTTCTTC. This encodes CASSFDSSYNEQFF.

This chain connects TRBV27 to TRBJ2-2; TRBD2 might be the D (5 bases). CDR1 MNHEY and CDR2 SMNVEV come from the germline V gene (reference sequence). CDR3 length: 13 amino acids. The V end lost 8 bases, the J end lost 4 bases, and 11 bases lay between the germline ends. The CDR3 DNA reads TGTGCCAGCGGGAGTTTAGCCACCGGGGAGCTGTTTTTT. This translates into CASGSLATGELFF.

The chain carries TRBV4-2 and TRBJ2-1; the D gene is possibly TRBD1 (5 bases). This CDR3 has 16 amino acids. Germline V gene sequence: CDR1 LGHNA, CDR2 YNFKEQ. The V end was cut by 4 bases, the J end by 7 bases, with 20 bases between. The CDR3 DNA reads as TGTGCCAGCAGCCCCCACTCGGACACCACCGGGAATGAGCAGTTCTTC. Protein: CASSPHSDTTGNEQFF.

CDR3 bases: TGTGCCAGCTTAGACAGTCTATCTGGAAACACCATATATTTT. This translates into CASLDSLSGNTIYF. The genes are TRBV28 and TRBJ1-3; weak D call: TRBD1 (5 bases). CDR1 MDHEN and CDR2 SYDVKM come from the germline V gene. V gave up 8 bases and J gave up 1 base, with 12 bases separating them. This CDR3 contains 14 residues.

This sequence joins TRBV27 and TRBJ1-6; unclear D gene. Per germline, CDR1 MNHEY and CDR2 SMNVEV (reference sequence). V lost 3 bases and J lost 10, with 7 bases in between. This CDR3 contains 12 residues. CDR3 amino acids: CASSFPGSPLHF. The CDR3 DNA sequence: TGTGCCAGCAGTTTCCCAGGATCACCCCTCCACTTT.

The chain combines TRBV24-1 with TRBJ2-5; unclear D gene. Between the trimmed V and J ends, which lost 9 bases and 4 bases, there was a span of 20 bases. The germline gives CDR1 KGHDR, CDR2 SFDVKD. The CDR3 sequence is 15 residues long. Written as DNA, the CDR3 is TGTGCCACCTCGCCTTGGGCACCCAGCCTAGAGACCCAGTACTTC. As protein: CATSPWAPSLETQYF.

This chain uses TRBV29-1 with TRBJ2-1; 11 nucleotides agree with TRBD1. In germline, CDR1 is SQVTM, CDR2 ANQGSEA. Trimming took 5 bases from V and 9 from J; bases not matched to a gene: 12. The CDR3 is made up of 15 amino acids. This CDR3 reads CSVRNPGTGGGEQFF. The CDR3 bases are TGCAGCGTTCGGAACCCCGGGACAGGGGGTGGTGAGCAGTTCTTC.

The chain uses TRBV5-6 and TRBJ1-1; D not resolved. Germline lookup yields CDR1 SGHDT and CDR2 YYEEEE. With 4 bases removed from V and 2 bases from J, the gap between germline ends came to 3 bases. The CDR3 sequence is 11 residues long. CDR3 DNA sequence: TGTGCCAGCAGCCTAAACACTGAAGCTTTCTTT. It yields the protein CASSLNTEAFF.

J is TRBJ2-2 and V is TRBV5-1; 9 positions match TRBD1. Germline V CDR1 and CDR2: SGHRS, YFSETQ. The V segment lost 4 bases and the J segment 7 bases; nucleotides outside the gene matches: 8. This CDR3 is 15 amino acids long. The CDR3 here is CASSPGQGLGGELFF. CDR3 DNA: TGCGCCAGCAGCCCGGGACAGGGATTGGGCGGGGAGCTGTTTTTT.

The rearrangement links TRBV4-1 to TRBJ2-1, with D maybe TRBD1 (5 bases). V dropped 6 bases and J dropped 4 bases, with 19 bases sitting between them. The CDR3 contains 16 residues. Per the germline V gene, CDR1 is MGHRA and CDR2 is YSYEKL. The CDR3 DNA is TGCGCCAGCAGTAATCCAGGGCGAAAGGGGTACAATGAGCAGTTCTTC. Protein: CASSNPGRKGYNEQFF.

CDR3 in amino acids: CASTRDYQETQYF. The CDR3 DNA is TGTGCCAGCACCCGGGACTACCAAGAGACCCAGTACTTC. This chain connects TRBV2 to TRBJ2-5, with D possibly matching TRBD2 (6 bases). Germline lookup yields CDR1 SNHLY and CDR2 FYNNEI. This CDR3 spans 13 amino acids. Deletions cut 7 bases from V and 0 bases from J, with 9 bases between.

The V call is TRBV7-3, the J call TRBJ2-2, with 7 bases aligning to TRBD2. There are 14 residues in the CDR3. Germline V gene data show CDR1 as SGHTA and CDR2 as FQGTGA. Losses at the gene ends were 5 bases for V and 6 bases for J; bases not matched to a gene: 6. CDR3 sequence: CASSPRAGAGELFF. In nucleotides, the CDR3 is TGTGCCAGCAGCCCCCGGGCGGGGGCCGGGGAGCTGTTTTTT.

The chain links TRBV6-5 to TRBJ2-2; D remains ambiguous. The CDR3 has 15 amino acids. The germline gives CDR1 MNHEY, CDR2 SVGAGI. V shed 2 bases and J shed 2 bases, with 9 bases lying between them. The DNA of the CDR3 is TGTGCCAGCAGTTACGAGTCAGGCAACACCGGGGAGCTGTTTTTT. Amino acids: CASSYESGNTGELFF.

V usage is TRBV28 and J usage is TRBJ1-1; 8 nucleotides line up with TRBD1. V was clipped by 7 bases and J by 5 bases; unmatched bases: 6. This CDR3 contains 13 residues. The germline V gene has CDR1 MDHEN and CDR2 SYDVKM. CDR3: CASIQGAETEAFF. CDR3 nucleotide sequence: TGTGCCAGCATCCAGGGGGCAGAAACTGAAGCTTTCTTT.

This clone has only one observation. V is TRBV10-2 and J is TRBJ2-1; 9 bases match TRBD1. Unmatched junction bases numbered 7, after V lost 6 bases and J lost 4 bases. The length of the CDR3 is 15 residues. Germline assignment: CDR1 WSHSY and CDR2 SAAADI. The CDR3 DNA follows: TGCGCCAGCAGAACCGGGACAGGGTCTTACAATGAGCAGTTCTTC. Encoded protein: CASRTGTGSYNEQFF.

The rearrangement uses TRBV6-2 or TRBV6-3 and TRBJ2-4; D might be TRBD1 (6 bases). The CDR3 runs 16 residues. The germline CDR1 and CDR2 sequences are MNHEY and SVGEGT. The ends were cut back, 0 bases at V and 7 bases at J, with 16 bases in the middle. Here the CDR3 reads CASSYSGAVQGNIQYF. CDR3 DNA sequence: TGTGCCAGCAGTTACTCGGGGGCGGTGCAGGGTAACATTCAGTACTTC.